This TCR beta chain appears in the sequencing data of a study of CD8+ T cells in alopecia areata. As for the study in general: Donors of skin were C3H/HeJ mice aged roughly 6-13 months with spontaneous alopecia, and recipients were approximately 7-10-week-old female C3H/HeJ mice.

This clone was seen only a few times. These gene names are mouse names. The read finishes 4 residues shy of the CDR3 end, and the germline J gene is used to complete it. Investigators isolated RNA and reverse transcribed it into cDNA to act as the sequencing template. Using immunoSEQ multiplex PCR, the repertoire was profiled, and TCRdb retains in-frame clones only, with some absent. The sample shows roughly 110,000 clones, none of them appearing just once. Germline CDR1 and CDR2: MNHDT and YYDKIL. CDR3 length: 11 amino acids. The genes are TRBV17 and TRBJ2-7, with D hard to call. Sequencing was performed on lesional skin. This receptor was identified in a C3H/HeJ mouse with alopecia areata. Strain MHC haplotype: H2-k. CDR3 bases read: TGTGCTAGCAGTAGTTCAGAT. This translates into CASSSSD. The full CDR3 protein reads CASSSSDEQYF.